Detailed here is one TCR beta chain. Its antigen is not known. Profiling relied on immunoSEQ multiplex PCR, and the TCRdb table lists in-frame clones only, not all of them. The data hold 180,000 or so clones, with over 85% observed a single time. This entry comes from a study of shared clonotypes between healthy human individuals. J lost 6 bases, V lost 1 base, and 4 bases had no gene match. CDR3 length: 15 residues. From germline, CDR1 is MDHEN and CDR2 SYDVKM. Broader study findings: Among donors, clonotype sharing was expected to be affected by sequencing depth.

This TCR was recovered from a woman aged 25 to 45 in good health. The rearrangement links TRBV28 to TRBJ1-1; 11 nucleotides align to TRBD1. The sample was naive CD4+ T cells sorted from blood. Regarding subset: CD45RA+ positively selected. This CDR3 is CASSLYGTGGAEAFF. The CDR3 DNA sequence: TGTGCCAGCAGTTTATATGGGACAGGGGGAGCTGAAGCTTTCTTT.